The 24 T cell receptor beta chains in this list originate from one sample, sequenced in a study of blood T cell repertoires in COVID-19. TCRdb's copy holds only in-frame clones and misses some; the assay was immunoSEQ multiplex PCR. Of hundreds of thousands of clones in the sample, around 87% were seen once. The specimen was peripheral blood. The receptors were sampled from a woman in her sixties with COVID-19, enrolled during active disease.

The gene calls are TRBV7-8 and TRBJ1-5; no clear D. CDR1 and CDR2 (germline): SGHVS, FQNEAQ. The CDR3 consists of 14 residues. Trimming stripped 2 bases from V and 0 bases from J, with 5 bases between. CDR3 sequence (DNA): TGTGCCAGCAGCTTAAGCGATAGCAATCAGCCCCAGCATTTT. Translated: CASSLSDSNQPQHF.

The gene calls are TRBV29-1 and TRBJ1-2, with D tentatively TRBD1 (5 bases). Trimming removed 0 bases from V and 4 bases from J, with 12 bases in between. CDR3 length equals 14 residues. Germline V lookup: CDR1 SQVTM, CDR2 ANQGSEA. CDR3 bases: TGCAGCGTTGAAGAAGAGTCAGGGATCTATGGCTACACCTTC. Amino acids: CSVEEESGIYGYTF. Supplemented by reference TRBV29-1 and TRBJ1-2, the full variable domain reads SAVISQKPSRDICQRGTSLTIQCQVDSQVTMMFWYRQQPGQSLTLIATANQGSEATYESGFVIDKFPISRPNLTFSTLTVSNMSPEDSSIYLCSVEEESGIYGYTFGSGTRLTVV.

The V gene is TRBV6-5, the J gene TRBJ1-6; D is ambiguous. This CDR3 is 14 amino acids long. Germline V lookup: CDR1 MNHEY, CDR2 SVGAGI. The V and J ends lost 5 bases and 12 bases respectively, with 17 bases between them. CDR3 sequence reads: CASSRTAEIEPLHF. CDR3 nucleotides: TGTGCCAGCAGTCGGACTGCCGAGATTGAACCCCTCCACTTT.

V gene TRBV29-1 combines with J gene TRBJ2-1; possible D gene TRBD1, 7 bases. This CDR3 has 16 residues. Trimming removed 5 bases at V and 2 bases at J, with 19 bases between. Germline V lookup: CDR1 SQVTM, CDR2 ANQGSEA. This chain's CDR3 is CSVSGAGGRAYNEQFF. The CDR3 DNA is TGCAGCGTTTCGGGGGCAGGGGGACGGGCCTACAATGAGCAGTTCTTC.

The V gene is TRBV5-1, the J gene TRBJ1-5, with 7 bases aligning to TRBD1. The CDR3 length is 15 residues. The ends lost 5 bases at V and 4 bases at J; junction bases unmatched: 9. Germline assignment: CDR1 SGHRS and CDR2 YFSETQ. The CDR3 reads CASRPTGVPNQPQHF. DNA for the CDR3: TGCGCCAGCAGACCCACAGGGGTCCCTAATCAGCCCCAGCATTTT.

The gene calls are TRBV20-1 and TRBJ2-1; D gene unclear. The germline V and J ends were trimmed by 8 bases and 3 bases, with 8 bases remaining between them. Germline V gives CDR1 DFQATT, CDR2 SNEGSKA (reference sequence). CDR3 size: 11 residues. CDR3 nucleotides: TGCAGTTCCCCGGTCTACAATGAGCAGTTCTTC. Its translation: CSSPVYNEQFF.

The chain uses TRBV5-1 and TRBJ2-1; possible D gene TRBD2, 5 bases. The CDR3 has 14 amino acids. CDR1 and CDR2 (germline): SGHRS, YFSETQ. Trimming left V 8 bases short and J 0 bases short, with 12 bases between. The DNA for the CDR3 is TGCGCCAGTACCCCGGGATACTCCTACAATGAGCAGTTCTTC. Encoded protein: CASTPGYSYNEQFF.

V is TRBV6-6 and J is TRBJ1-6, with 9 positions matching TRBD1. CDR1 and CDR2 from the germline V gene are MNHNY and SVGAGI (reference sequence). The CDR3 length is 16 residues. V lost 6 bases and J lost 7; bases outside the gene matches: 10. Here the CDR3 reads CASSAPTGGPNSPLHF. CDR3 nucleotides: TGTGCCAGCAGCGCCCCGACAGGGGGGCCGAATTCACCCCTCCACTTT.

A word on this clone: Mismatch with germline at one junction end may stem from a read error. CDR3 sequence reads: CASSFGTRSFF. The DNA of the CDR3 is TGTGCCAGCAGCTTTGGGACAAGGAGCTTCTTC. The chain links TRBV12-3 or TRBV12-4 to TRBJ2-4; D possibly corresponds to TRBD1 (6 bases). The CDR3 sequence is 11 residues long.

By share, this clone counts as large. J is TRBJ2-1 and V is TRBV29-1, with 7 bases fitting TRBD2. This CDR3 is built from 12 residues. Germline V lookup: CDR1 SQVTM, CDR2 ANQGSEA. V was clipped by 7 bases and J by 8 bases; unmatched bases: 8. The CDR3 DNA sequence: TGCAGCGCCCGAGGGGAGGGCGATGAGCAGTTCTTC. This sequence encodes CSARGEGDEQFF.

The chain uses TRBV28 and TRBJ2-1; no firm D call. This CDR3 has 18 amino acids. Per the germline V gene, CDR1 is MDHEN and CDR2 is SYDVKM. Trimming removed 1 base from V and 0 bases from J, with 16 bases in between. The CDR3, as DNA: TGTGCCAGCAGTTTATCCCAAACGACTCCCGGCTCCTACAATGAGCAGTTCTTC. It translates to CASSLSQTTPGSYNEQFF.

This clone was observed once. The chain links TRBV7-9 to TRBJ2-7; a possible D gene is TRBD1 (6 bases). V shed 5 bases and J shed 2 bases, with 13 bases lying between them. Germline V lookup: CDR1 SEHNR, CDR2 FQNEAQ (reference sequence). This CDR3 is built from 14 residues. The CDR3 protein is CASSLRTAAYEQYF. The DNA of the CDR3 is TGTGCCAGCAGCCTCAGGACAGCTGCCTACGAGCAGTACTTC.

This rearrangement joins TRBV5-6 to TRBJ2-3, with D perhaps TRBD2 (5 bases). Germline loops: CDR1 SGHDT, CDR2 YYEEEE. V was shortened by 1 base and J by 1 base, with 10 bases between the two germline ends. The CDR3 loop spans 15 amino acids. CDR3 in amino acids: CASSLIVRGTDTQYF. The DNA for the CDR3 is TGTGCCAGCAGCTTGATAGTGAGGGGCACAGATACGCAGTATTTT.

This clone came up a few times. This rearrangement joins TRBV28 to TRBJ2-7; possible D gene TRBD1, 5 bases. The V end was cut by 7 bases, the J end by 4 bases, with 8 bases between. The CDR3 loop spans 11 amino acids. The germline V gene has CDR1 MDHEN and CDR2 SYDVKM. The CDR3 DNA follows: TGTGCCAGCATAGGGGTTTACGAGCAGTACTTC. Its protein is CASIGVYEQYF.

The CDR3 DNA follows: TGCGCCAGCAGCTTGGTCACTAGCGGGTACCAAGAGACCCAGTACTTC. Translation gives CASSLVTSGYQETQYF. This sequence joins TRBV5-1 and TRBJ2-5; 9 nucleotides align to TRBD2. Germline loops: CDR1 SGHRS, CDR2 YFSETQ. The trim removed 0 bases at V and 0 bases at J, leaving 3 bases unmatched. The CDR3 loop spans 16 amino acids.

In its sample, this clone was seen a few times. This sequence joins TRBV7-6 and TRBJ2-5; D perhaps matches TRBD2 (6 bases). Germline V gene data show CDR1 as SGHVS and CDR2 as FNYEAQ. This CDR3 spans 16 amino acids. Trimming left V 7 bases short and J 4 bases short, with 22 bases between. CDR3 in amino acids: CASTSDPGVGGETQYF. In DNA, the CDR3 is TGTGCCAGCACCTCTGATCCGGGGGTCGGGGGAGAGACCCAGTACTTC. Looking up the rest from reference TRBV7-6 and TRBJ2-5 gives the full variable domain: GAGVSQSPRYKVTKRGQDVALRCDPISGHVSLYWYRQALGQGPEFLTYFNYEAQQDKSGLPNDRFSAERPEGSISTLTIQRTEQRDSAMYRCASTSDPGVGGETQYFGPGTRLLVL.

The CDR3 sequence is CASSSPGEGRGTPLHF. In DNA, the CDR3 is TGTGCCAGCAGTTCACCGGGGGAGGGGCGCGGTACACCCCTCCACTTT. This rearrangement joins TRBV6-5 to TRBJ1-6; D is possibly TRBD1 (5 bases). With 4 bases removed from V and 11 bases from J, the gap between germline ends came to 21 bases. This CDR3 has 16 residues. CDR1 and CDR2 from the germline V gene are MNHEY and SVGAGI.

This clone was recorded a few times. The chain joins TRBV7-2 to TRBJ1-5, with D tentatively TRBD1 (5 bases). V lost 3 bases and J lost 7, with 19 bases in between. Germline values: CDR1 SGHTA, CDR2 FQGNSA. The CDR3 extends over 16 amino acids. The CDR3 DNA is TGTGCCAGCAGCTTGGGAGGGGTCCGAGTTAAACAGCCCCAGCATTTT. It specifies CASSLGGVRVKQPQHF.

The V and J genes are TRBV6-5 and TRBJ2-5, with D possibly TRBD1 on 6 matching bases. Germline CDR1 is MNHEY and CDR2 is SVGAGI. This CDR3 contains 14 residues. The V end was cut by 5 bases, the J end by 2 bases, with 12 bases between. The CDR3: CASSRTAVQETQYF. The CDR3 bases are TGTGCCAGCAGTAGGACAGCGGTACAAGAGACCCAGTACTTC.

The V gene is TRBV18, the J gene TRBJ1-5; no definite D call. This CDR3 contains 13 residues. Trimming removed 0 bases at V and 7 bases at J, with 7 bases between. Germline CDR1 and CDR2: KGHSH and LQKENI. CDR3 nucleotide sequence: TGTGCCAGCTCACCACCGGGCTTCCAGCCCCAGCATTTT. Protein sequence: CASSPPGFQPQHF.

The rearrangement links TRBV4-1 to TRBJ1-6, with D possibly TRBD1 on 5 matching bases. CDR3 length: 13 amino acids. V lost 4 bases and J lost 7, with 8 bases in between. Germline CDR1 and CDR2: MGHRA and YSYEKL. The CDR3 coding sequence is TGCGCCAGCAGCCCGAGACAGAATTCACCCCTCCACTTT. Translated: CASSPRQNSPLHF.

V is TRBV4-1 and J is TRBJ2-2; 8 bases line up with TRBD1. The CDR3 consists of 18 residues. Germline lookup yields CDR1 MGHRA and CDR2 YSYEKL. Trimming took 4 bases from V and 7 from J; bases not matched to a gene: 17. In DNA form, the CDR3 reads TGCGCCAGCAGCCCCGGGGTGGCCGGCAGGGGGCTTGACGGGGAGCTGTTTTTT. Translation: CASSPGVAGRGLDGELFF.

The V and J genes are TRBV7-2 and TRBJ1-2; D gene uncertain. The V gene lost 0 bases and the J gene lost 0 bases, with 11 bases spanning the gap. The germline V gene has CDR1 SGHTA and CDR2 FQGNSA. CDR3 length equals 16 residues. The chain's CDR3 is CASSLAWEYTNYGYTF. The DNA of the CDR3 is TGTGCCAGCAGCTTAGCCTGGGAGTACACTAACTATGGCTACACCTTC.

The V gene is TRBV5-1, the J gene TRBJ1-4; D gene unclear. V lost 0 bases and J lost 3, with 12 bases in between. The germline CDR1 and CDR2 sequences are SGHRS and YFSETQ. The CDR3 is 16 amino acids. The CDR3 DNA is TGCGCCAGCAGCTTGGCCTGGGCAGCCCCTAATGAAAAACTGTTTTTT. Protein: CASSLAWAAPNEKLFF.